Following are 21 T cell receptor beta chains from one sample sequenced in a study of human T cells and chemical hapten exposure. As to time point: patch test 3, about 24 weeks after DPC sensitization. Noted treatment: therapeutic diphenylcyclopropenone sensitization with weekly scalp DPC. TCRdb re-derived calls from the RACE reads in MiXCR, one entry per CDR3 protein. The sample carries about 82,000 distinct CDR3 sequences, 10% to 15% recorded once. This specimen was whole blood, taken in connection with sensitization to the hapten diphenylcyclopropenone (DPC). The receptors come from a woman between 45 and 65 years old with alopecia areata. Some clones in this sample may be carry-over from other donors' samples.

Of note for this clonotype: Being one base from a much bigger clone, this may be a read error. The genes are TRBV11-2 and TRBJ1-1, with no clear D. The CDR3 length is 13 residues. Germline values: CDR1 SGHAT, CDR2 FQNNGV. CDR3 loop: CTSSRRMNTEAFF. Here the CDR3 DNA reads TGTACCAGCAGCCGCAGGATGAACACTGAAGCTTTCTTT.

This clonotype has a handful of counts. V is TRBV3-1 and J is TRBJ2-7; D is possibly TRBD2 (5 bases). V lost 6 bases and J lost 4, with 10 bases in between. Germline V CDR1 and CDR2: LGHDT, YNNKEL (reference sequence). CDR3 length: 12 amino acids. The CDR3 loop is CASSGSGYEQYF. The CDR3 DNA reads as TGTGCCAGCAGTGGGAGTGGGTACGAGCAGTACTTC.

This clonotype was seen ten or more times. The CDR3 DNA sequence: TGCAGCGTTGAGAAGGGATACAATGAGCAGTTCTTC. As protein: CSVEKGYNEQFF. The chain has TRBV29-1 and TRBJ2-1, with D unclear. V was shortened by 3 bases and J by 4 bases, with 7 bases between the two germline ends. Per the germline V gene, CDR1 is SQVTM and CDR2 is ANQGSEA. The CDR3 is 12 residues long.

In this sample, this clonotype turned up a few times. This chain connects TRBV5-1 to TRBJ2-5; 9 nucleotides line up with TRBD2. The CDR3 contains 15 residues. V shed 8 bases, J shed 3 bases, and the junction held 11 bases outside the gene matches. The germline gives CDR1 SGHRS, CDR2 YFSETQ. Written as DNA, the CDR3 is TGCGCCAGTCAACCCCTACTAGCGGGTAAAGAGACCCAGTACTTC. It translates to CASQPLLAGKETQYF.

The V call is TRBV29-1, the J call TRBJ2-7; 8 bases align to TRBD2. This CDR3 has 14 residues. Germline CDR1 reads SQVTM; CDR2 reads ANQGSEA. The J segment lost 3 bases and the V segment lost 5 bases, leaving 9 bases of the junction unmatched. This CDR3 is CSVTTGTSVYEQYF. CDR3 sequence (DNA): TGCAGCGTTACTACCGGGACTAGTGTCTACGAGCAGTACTTC.

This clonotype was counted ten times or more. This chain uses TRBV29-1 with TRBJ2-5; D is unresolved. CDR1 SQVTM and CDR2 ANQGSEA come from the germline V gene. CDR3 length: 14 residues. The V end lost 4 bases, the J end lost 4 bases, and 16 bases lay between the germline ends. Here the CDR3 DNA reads TGCAGCGTTGTCGGGTCCCTTTGGGGAGAGACCCAGTACTTC. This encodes CSVVGSLWGETQYF.

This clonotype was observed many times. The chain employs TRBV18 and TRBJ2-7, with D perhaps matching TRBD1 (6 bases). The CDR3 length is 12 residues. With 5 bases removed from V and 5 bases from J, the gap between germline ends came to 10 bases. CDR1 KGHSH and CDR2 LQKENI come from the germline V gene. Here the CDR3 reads CASSNREHEQYF. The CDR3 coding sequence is TGTGCCAGCTCAAACAGGGAGCACGAGCAGTACTTC. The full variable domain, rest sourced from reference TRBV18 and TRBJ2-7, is NAGVMQNPRHLVRRRGQEARLRCSPMKGHSHVYWYRQLPEEGLKFMVYLQKENIIDESGMPKERFSAEFPKEGPSILRIQQVVRGDSAAYFCASSNREHEQYFGPGTRLTVT.

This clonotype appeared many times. CDR3 DNA: TGCAGTGCTAGTGGAGGAGGGGCGCCTCTGAACACTGAAGCTTTCTTT. It codes for CSASGGGAPLNTEAFF. The V and J genes are TRBV20-1 and TRBJ1-1; a possible D gene is TRBD1 (5 bases). V was shortened by 3 bases and J by 0 bases, with 17 bases between the two germline ends. The germline V gene has CDR1 DFQATT and CDR2 SNEGSKA (reference sequence). The CDR3 totals 16 residues.

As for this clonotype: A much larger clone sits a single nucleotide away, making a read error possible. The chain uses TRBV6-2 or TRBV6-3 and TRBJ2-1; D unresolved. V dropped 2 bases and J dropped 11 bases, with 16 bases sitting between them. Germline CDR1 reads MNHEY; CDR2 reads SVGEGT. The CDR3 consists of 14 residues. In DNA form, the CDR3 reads TGTGCCAGCAGTTACCCCAGGAATGGGAATAAGCAGTTCTTC. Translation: CASSYPRNGNKQFF.

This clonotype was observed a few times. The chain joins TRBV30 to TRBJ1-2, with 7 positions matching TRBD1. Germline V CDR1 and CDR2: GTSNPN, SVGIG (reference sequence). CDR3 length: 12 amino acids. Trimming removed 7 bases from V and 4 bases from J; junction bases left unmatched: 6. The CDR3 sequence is CASQGEAYGYTF. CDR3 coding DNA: TGTGCCTCCCAGGGGGAGGCCTATGGCTACACCTTC.

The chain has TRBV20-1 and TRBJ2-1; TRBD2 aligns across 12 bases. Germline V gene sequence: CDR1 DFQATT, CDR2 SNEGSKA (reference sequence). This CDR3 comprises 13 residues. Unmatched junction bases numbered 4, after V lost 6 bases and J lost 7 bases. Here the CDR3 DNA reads TGCAGTGCCCCAACTAGCGGGGGGAATGAGCAGTTCTTC. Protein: CSAPTSGGNEQFF.

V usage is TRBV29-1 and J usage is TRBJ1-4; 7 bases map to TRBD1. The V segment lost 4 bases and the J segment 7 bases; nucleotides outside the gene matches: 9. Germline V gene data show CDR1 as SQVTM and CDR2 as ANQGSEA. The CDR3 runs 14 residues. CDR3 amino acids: CSVGSTGNREKLFF. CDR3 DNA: TGCAGCGTTGGATCGACAGGGAACCGTGAAAAACTGTTTTTT. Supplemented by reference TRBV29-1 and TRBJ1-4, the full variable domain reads SAVISQKPSRDICQRGTSLTIQCQVDSQVTMMFWYRQQPGQSLTLIATANQGSEATYESGFVIDKFPISRPNLTFSTLTVSNMSPEDSSIYLCSVGSTGNREKLFFGSGTQLSVL.

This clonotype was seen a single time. The CDR3 nucleotides read TGCAGTGCGAGCGGACTAGCGGGAGGGCCCTACGAGCAGTACTTC. Translated, it gives CSASGLAGGPYEQYF. The chain joins TRBV20-1 to TRBJ2-7; the match to TRBD2 covers 15 bases. CDR3 length equals 15 residues. With 6 bases clipped from V and 2 bases from J, the junction kept 5 bases outside the gene matches. Germline lookup yields CDR1 DFQATT and CDR2 SNEGSKA (reference sequence).

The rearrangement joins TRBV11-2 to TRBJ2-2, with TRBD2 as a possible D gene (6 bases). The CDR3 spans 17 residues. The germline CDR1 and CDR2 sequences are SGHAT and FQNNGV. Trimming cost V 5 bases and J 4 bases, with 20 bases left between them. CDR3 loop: CASSPPLRRGITGELFF. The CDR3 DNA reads TGTGCCAGCAGCCCCCCCCTAAGGCGGGGAATCACCGGGGAGCTGTTTTTT.

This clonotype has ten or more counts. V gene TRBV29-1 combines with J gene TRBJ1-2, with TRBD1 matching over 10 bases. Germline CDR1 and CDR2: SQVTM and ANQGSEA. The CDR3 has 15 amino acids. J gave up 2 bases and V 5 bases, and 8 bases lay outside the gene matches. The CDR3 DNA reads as TGCAGCGTTAATCATTTGGGACAGGGGAACTATGGCTACACCTTC. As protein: CSVNHLGQGNYGYTF.

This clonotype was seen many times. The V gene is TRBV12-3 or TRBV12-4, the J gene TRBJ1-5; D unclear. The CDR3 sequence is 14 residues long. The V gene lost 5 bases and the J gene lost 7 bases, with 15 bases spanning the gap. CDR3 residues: CASSRPGDLQPQHF. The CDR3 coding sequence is TGTGCCAGCAGTCGACCCGGGGATCTCCAGCCCCAGCATTTT.

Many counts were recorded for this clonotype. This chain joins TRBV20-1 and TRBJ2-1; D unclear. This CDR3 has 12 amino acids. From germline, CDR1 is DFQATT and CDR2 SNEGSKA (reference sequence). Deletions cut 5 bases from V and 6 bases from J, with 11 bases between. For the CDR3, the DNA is TGCAGTGCTCTCGAGGATGGCAATGAGCAGTTCTTC. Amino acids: CSALEDGNEQFF.

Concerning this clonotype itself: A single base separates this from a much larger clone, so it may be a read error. CDR3 bases: TGTGCCAGCAGCTTAGAGGCAGATACGCAGTATTTT. It is translated as CASSLEADTQYF. J is TRBJ2-3 and V is TRBV11-3, with D unresolved. Trimming shortened V by 0 bases and J by 4 bases, and 2 bases separated the two germline ends. This CDR3 contains 12 residues. Germline V CDR1 and CDR2: SGHNT, YENEEA.

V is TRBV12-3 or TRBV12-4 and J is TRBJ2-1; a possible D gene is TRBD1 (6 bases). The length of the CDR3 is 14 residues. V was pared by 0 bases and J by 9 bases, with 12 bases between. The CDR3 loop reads CASSLAPQGTEQFF. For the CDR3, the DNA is TGTGCCAGCAGTTTAGCGCCACAGGGTACTGAGCAGTTCTTC.

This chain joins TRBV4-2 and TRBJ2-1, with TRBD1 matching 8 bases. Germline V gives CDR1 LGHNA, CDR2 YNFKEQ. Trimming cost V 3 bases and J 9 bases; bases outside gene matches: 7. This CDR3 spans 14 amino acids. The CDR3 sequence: CASSQLTGDAEQFF. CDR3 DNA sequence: TGTGCCAGCAGCCAGCTGACAGGGGATGCTGAGCAGTTCTTC.

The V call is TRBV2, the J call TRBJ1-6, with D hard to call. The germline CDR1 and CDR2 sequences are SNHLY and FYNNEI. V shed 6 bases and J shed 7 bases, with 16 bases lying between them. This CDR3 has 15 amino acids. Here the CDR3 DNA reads TGTGCCAGCAGGGACGGAGGCCGAACCAATTCACCCCTCCACTTT. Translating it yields CASRDGGRTNSPLHF.